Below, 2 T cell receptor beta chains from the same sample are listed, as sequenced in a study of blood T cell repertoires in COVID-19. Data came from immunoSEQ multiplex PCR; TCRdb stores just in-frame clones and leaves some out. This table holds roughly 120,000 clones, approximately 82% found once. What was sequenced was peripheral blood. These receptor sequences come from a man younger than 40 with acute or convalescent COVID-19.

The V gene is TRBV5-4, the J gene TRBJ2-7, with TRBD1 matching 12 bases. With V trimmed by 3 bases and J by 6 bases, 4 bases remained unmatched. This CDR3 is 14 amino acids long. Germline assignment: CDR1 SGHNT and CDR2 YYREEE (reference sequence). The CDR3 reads CASSSGTGGFEQYF. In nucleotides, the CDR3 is TGTGCCAGCAGCTCCGGGACAGGGGGCTTCGAGCAGTACTTC.

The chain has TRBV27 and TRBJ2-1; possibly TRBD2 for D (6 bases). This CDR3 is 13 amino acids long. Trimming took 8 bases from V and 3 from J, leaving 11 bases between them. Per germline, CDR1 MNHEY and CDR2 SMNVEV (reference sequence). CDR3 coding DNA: TGTGCCAGCGGGACTCTCGACTACAATGAGCAGTTCTTC. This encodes CASGTLDYNEQFF.